These 29 T cell receptor beta chains came from one sample sequenced in a study of Graves' ophthalmopathy and Graves' hyperthyroidism. Using RNA transcripts, the TCR beta CDR3 regions were amplified. Investigators did first-round RT-PCR with HTBI primers, then second-round multiplex PCR. TCRdb called the multiplex PCR reads again in MiXCR, with one record for every CDR3 protein. The profile covers about 160,000 distinct CDR3 sequences, with 30% to 45% appearing a single time and 5.8% taken by the ten largest. The sequencing sample was made of peripheral blood. The source of these receptors is a woman in her thirties or forties with Graves' ophthalmopathy.

This clonotype appeared a few times. The gene calls are TRBV7-2 and TRBJ2-7; 10 bases align to TRBD2. The CDR3 has 14 amino acids. The V and J ends lost 7 bases and 2 bases, in that order; junction bases with no gene match: 5. The germline V gene has CDR1 SGHTA and CDR2 FQGNSA. The CDR3: CASTKREGPYEQYF. For the CDR3, the DNA is TGTGCCAGCACCAAGCGGGAGGGGCCCTACGAGCAGTACTTC.

This chain joins TRBV12-3 or TRBV12-4 and TRBJ2-5; 9 positions agree with TRBD2. J lost 5 bases, V lost 5 bases, and 18 bases had no gene match. This CDR3 region has 18 residues. CDR3: CASSELGGGRASDETQYF. The CDR3 region has the DNA TGTGCCAGCAGTGAACTTGGGGGCGGGAGGGCTTCAGATGAGACCCAGTACTTC.

This clonotype has at least ten counts. V gene TRBV27 combines with J gene TRBJ2-2; D unclear. The V gene's germline CDR1 is MNHEY and CDR2 SMNVEV (reference sequence). The CDR3 contains 16 residues. Trimming removed 5 bases at V and 6 bases at J, with 19 bases between. The CDR3 loop is CASSVVKANGAGELFF. In nucleotides, the CDR3 is TGTGCCAGCAGTGTCGTAAAGGCCAATGGAGCCGGGGAGCTGTTTTTT.

This clonotype has at least ten counts. This CDR3 reads CASSGGGGYEQYV. In nucleotides, the CDR3 is TGTGCCAGCAGTGGCGGAGGGGGCTACGAGCAGTACGTC. The chain has TRBV6-1 and TRBJ2-7; perhaps D is TRBD1 or TRBD2 (6 bases each). The CDR3 is made up of 13 amino acids. Germline assignment: CDR1 MNHNS and CDR2 SASEGT. V was cut by 4 bases and J by 3 bases, with 10 bases left in between.

The chain joins TRBV29-1 to TRBJ2-7, with a tentative D call TRBD2 (6 bases). The CDR3 is 14 amino acids. Germline assignment: CDR1 SQVTM and CDR2 ANQGSEA. Trimming shortened V by 6 bases and J by 1 base, and 16 bases separated the two germline ends. CDR3 coding DNA: TGCAGCGTCCTCATAGCGGCCGGATCCTACGAGCAGTACTTC. Protein sequence: CSVLIAAGSYEQYF.

The chain is built from TRBV28 and TRBJ1-1; D might be TRBD1 (5 bases). Germline V gives CDR1 MDHEN, CDR2 SYDVKM. With 5 bases removed from V and 1 base from J, the gap between germline ends came to 11 bases. The CDR3 runs to 14 residues. CDR3 nucleotides: TGTGCCAGCAGTCTGACAGCCAGGAACACTGAAGCTTTCTTT. It is translated as CASSLTARNTEAFF. Full variable domain (outside the CDR3, taken from reference TRBV28 and TRBJ1-1): DVKVTQSSRYLVKRTGEKVFLECVQDMDHENMFWYRQDPGLGLRLIYFSYDVKMKEKGDIPEGYSVSREKKERFSLILESASTNQTSMYLCASSLTARNTEAFFGQGTRLTVV.

This clonotype was seen at least ten times. This rearrangement joins TRBV6-5 to TRBJ1-5; a weak D match, TRBD1 (5 bases). Germline V gene lookup returns CDR1 MNHEY and CDR2 SVGAGI. The CDR3 has 13 residues. V was trimmed by 11 bases and J by 0 bases, leaving 11 bases between them. The CDR3: CAGGHDSNQPQHF. For the CDR3, the DNA is TGTGCCGGCGGACATGATAGCAATCAGCCCCAGCATTTT.

This sequence joins TRBV5-1 and TRBJ2-7; 10 bases map to TRBD2. Germline values: CDR1 SGHRS, CDR2 YFSETQ. The V and J ends lost 5 bases and 1 base, in that order; junction bases with no gene match: 6. The length of the CDR3 is 15 residues. CDR3 in DNA: TGCGCCAGCAGTTATATAGCGGGAGGATCCTACGAGCAGTACTTC. Its translation: CASSYIAGGSYEQYF.

In its sample, this clonotype was seen many times. J is TRBJ1-1 and V is TRBV12-3 or TRBV12-4; D gene ambiguous. The CDR3 is 15 residues long. The ends were cut back, 3 bases at V and 6 bases at J, with 17 bases in the middle. The CDR3 loop reads CASSLRSGFTAEAFF. DNA of the CDR3: TGTGCCAGCAGTTTGAGATCGGGGTTTACGGCTGAAGCTTTCTTT.

This chain joins TRBV4-3 and TRBJ2-5, with 13 bases that match TRBD2. The germline gives CDR1 LGHNA, CDR2 YSLEER. The CDR3 totals 17 residues. J gave up 5 bases and V 3 bases, and 9 bases lay outside the gene matches. The CDR3 sequence is CASSQELAGGIWETQYF. The CDR3 DNA reads TGCGCCAGCAGCCAGGAACTAGCGGGGGGGATTTGGGAGACCCAGTACTTC.

The chain combines TRBV6-2 or TRBV6-3 with TRBJ1-1; no definite D call. CDR3 length: 12 amino acids. The V end lost 8 bases, the J end lost 8 bases, and 15 bases lay between the germline ends. CDR1 and CDR2 from the germline V gene are MNHEY and SVGEGT. CDR3 in amino acids: CASGSRALEAFF. DNA for the CDR3: TGTGCCAGCGGTAGTCGAGCCCTGGAAGCTTTCTTT.

This clonotype was detected ten times or more. The chain is built from TRBV5-1 and TRBJ1-2; perhaps TRBD1 as D (5 bases). Trimming left V 5 bases short and J 0 bases short, with 11 bases between. The CDR3 has 14 amino acids. Germline-derived CDR1 and CDR2 are SGHRS and YFSETQ. The CDR3 region is CASRPDTSNYGYTF. CDR3 sequence (DNA): TGCGCCAGCAGACCGGACACATCTAACTATGGCTACACCTTC.

This sequence joins TRBV6-1 and TRBJ1-6; tentatively, D is TRBD1 (6 bases). The CDR3 contains 13 residues. Per germline, CDR1 MNHNS and CDR2 SASEGT. The V gene lost 6 bases and the J gene lost 11 bases, with 14 bases spanning the gap. CDR3 loop: CASRRTGGPPLHF. The CDR3 nucleotides read TGTGCCAGCAGAAGAACCGGGGGCCCACCCCTCCACTTT.

V usage is TRBV15 and J usage is TRBJ1-5; no clear D. CDR1 is LNHNV, CDR2 YYDKDF, per germline (reference sequence). Trimming removed 8 bases from V and 5 bases from J, with 13 bases in between. The CDR3 is made up of 13 amino acids. As DNA, the CDR3 is TGTGCCACCGGGGTTGAGCCGGATCAGCCCCAGCATTTT. Its translation is CATGVEPDQPQHF.

This clonotype was seen many times. The genes are TRBV11-2 and TRBJ1-3; 7 nucleotides match TRBD1. J gave up 2 bases and V 0 bases, and 7 bases lay outside the gene matches. The germline V gene encodes CDR1 SGHAT and CDR2 FQNNGV. The length of the CDR3 is 17 residues. The CDR3 region has the DNA TGTGCCAGCAGCTTAGACCTCGGGACAGCCCCTGGAAACACCATATATTTT. This sequence encodes CASSLDLGTAPGNTIYF.

The table lists this clonotype with many counts. The V and J genes are TRBV2 and TRBJ1-1, with D perhaps matching TRBD1 (6 bases). Trimming left V 8 bases short and J 0 bases short, with 13 bases between. This CDR3 spans 14 amino acids. Germline CDR1 and CDR2: SNHLY and FYNNEI. The CDR3 region has the DNA TGTGCCAGCCGACGGGGGCGAGTGAACACTGAAGCTTTCTTT. It is translated as CASRRGRVNTEAFF.

V usage is TRBV12-3 or TRBV12-4 and J usage is TRBJ2-7; D gene unclear. Trimming stripped 4 bases from V and 3 bases from J, with 13 bases between. This CDR3 comprises 14 residues. As DNA, the CDR3 is TGTGCCAGCAGTTCCACTGGAGAAGTCTACGAGCAGTACTTC. It yields the protein CASSSTGEVYEQYF.

This clonotype showed up many times. The V gene is TRBV6-5, the J gene TRBJ1-1; D gene ambiguous. V lost 6 bases and J 1 base, leaving 12 bases between the germline ends. This CDR3 is built from 14 residues. The germline gives CDR1 MNHEY, CDR2 SVGAGI. The CDR3 sequence: CASSPPRPNTEAFF. CDR3 nucleotide sequence: TGTGCCAGCAGCCCTCCCAGGCCGAACACTGAAGCTTTCTTT.

This clonotype was picked up one time. The chain uses TRBV7-9 and TRBJ2-7; TRBD1 aligns across 9 bases. V gave up 4 bases and J gave up 7 bases; unmatched junction bases: 8. The CDR3 has 14 amino acids. Germline V lookup: CDR1 SEHNR, CDR2 FQNEAQ (reference sequence). The CDR3 spells CASSSQGAPGEQYF. CDR3 nucleotides: TGTGCCAGCAGCTCACAGGGGGCCCCGGGGGAGCAGTACTTC.

This clonotype was counted at least ten times. The chain recombines TRBV13 with TRBJ2-7, with 8 bases fitting TRBD1. The CDR3 contains 15 residues. V shed 4 bases, J shed 3 bases, and the junction held 8 bases outside the gene matches. Germline V CDR1 and CDR2: PRHDT, FYEKMQ (reference sequence). CDR3 in DNA: TGTGCCAGCAGCTCGGACAGGGTGGCACGCTACGAGCAGTACTTC. It is translated as CASSSDRVARYEQYF.

The table lists this clonotype with many counts. The rearrangement uses TRBV18 and TRBJ2-2; maybe TRBD2 (5 bases). Trimming stripped 4 bases from V and 5 bases from J, with 14 bases between. The CDR3 is 15 residues long. Germline lookup yields CDR1 KGHSH and CDR2 LQKENI. CDR3 bases: TGTGCCAGCTCACGAGAGGGTTACGGGACCGGGGAGCTGTTTTTT. Translating gives CASSREGYGTGELFF. Looking up the rest from reference TRBV18 and TRBJ2-2 gives the full variable domain: NAGVMQNPRHLVRRRGQEARLRCSPMKGHSHVYWYRQLPEEGLKFMVYLQKENIIDESGMPKERFSAEFPKEGPSILRIQQVVRGDSAAYFCASSREGYGTGELFFGEGSRLTVL.

Many counts were recorded for this clonotype. The rearrangement joins TRBV28 to TRBJ2-7; 12 nucleotides agree with TRBD2. Per the germline V gene, CDR1 is MDHEN and CDR2 is SYDVKM. This CDR3 comprises 15 residues. The ends lost 2 bases at V and 4 bases at J; junction bases unmatched: 3. CDR3 region: CASSLMTSGGYEQYF. The CDR3, as DNA: TGTGCCAGCAGTTTAATGACTAGCGGGGGATACGAGCAGTACTTC. The full variable domain, with the rest looked up from reference TRBV28 and TRBJ2-7, is DVKVTQSSRYLVKRTGEKVFLECVQDMDHENMFWYRQDPGLGLRLIYFSYDVKMKEKGDIPEGYSVSREKKERFSLILESASTNQTSMYLCASSLMTSGGYEQYFGPGTRLTVT.

The chain combines TRBV24-1 with TRBJ2-5; D is unclear. The germline V gene has CDR1 KGHDR and CDR2 SFDVKD. This CDR3 has 14 amino acids. V was cut by 3 bases and J by 1 base, with 8 bases left in between. The CDR3 DNA reads as TGTGCCACCAGTGATCACACACGCCAAGAGACCCAGTACTTC. Translated: CATSDHTRQETQYF.

The CDR3 DNA sequence: TGTGCCAGCAGTCAGGCATCGGGAGGGCCCTCCGAGCAGTACTTC. Translation: CASSQASGGPSEQYF. The V call is TRBV6-1, the J call TRBJ2-7; 8 nucleotides align to TRBD2. The CDR3 covers 15 residues. Germline CDR1 MNHNS, CDR2 SASEGT. Trimming at V came to 5 bases and at J to 6 bases, leaving 12 bases not matched to a gene.

In its sample, this clonotype was seen a few times. The V call is TRBV10-3, the J call TRBJ2-2, with 14 bases that match TRBD2. CDR1 is ENHRY and CDR2 is SYGVKD in the germline V gene. This CDR3 contains 14 residues. V shed 11 bases and J 4 bases; nucleotides not matched to a gene: 3. The CDR3 region has the DNA TGTGCCGTGGGACTAGCGGGAGTCACCGGGGAGCTGTTTTTT. Protein: CAVGLAGVTGELFF.

This clonotype was seen at least ten times. V gene TRBV7-9 combines with J gene TRBJ1-6; D is unclear. The germline CDR1 and CDR2 sequences are SEHNR and FQNEAQ (reference sequence). The CDR3 loop spans 14 amino acids. V was pared by 5 bases and J by 9 bases, with 14 bases between. The CDR3 reads CASSLEFQSSPLHF. In DNA form, the CDR3 reads TGTGCCAGCAGCCTGGAGTTCCAGAGTTCACCCCTCCACTTT.

The sample holds many counts of this clonotype. This chain connects TRBV27 to TRBJ2-7; D might be TRBD1 or TRBD2, each matching 5 bases. Germline V gene sequence: CDR1 MNHEY, CDR2 SMNVEV (reference sequence). V lost 5 bases to trimming and J lost 3 bases, with 14 bases between them. CDR3 length equals 14 residues. CDR3 in DNA: TGTGCCAGCAGTCGGGGCTATCGGGGCTACGAGCAGTACTTC. It encodes CASSRGYRGYEQYF.

In this sample, this clonotype turned up many times. The chain recombines TRBV5-1 with TRBJ2-7; D is tentatively TRBD1 or TRBD2 (5 bases each). The CDR3 has 16 amino acids. From germline, CDR1 is SGHRS and CDR2 YFSETQ. Trimming pared 4 bases from V and 2 bases from J, leaving 19 bases between. In nucleotides, the CDR3 is TGCGCCAGCAGCGTCCTACCCCTCCGGGACCCCTACGAGCAGTACTTC. It codes for CASSVLPLRDPYEQYF.

There are many counts of this clonotype. The rearrangement joins TRBV6-5 to TRBJ1-1, with D possibly matching TRBD1 (6 bases). This CDR3 region has 13 residues. The V end was cut by 4 bases, the J end by 3 bases, with 9 bases between. The V gene's germline CDR1 is MNHEY and CDR2 SVGAGI. The CDR3 reads CASSSPGDTEAFF. The DNA of the CDR3 is TGTGCCAGCAGTTCCCCAGGGGACACTGAAGCTTTCTTT.